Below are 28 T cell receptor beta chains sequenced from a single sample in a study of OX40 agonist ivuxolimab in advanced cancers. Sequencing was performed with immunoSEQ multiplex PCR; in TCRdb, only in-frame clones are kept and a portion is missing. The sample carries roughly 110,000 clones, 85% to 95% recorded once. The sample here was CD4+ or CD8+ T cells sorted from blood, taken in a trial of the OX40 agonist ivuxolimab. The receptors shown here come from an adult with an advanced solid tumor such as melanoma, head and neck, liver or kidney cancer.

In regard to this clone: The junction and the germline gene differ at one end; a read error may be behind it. Here the CDR3 reads CASSYSNSTRNF. For the CDR3, the DNA is TGTGCCAGCAGTTACTCGAACTCGACTCGAAACTTC. The chain combines TRBV6-6 with TRBJ2-7; D call uncertain. Germline loops: CDR1 MNHNY, CDR2 SVGAGI (reference sequence). The CDR3 runs 12 residues.

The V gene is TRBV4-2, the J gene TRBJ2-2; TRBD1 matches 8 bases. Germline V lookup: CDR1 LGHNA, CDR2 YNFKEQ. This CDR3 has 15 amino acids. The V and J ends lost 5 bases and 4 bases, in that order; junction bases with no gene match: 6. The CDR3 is CASSYGQGSTGELFF. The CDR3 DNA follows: TGTGCCAGCAGCTACGGACAGGGTTCCACCGGGGAGCTGTTTTTT.

The CDR3 spells CASSNRDNQPQHF. In nucleotides, the CDR3 is TGTGCCAGCAGTAACAGGGACAATCAGCCCCAGCATTTT. The chain carries TRBV2 and TRBJ1-5, with D tentatively TRBD1 (6 bases). V lost 5 bases and J 3 bases, leaving 8 bases between the germline ends. Germline CDR1 SNHLY, CDR2 FYNNEI. The CDR3 has 13 residues.

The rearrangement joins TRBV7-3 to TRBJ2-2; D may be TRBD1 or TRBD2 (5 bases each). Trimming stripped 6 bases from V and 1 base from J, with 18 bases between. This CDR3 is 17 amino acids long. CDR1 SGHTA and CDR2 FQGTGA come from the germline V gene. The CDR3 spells CASSYTRGGLNTGELFF. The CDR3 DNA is TGTGCCAGCAGTTACACTAGGGGCGGCTTGAACACCGGGGAGCTGTTTTTT.

This CDR3 reads CASSRYGTRPPYF. The DNA of the CDR3 is TGTGCCAGCAGCCGCTACGGGACCCGGCCTCCCTACTTC. The chain is built from TRBV27 and TRBJ2-5; D may be TRBD1 or TRBD2 (5 bases each). V lost 6 bases to trimming and J lost 14 bases, with 22 bases between them. This CDR3 is 13 amino acids long. Germline assignment: CDR1 MNHEY and CDR2 SMNVEV (reference sequence).

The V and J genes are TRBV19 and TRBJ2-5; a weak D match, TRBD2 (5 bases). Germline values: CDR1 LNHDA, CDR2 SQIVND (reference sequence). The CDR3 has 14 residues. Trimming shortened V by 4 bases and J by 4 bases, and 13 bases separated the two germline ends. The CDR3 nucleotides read TGTGCCAGTAGTACAGAGGGTCTCGGAGAGACCCAGTACTTC. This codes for CASSTEGLGETQYF.

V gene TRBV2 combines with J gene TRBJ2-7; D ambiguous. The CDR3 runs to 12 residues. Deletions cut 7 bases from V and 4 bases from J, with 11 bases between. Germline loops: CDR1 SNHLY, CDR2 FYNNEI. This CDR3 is CASKGRVYEQYF. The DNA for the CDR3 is TGTGCCAGCAAAGGACGAGTTTACGAGCAGTACTTC.

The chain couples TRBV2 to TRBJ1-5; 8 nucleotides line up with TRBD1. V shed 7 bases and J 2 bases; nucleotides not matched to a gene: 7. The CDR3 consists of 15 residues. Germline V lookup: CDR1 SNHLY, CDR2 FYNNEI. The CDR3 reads CASNLDREGNQPQHF. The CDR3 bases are TGTGCCAGCAACCTGGACAGGGAAGGCAATCAGCCCCAGCATTTT.

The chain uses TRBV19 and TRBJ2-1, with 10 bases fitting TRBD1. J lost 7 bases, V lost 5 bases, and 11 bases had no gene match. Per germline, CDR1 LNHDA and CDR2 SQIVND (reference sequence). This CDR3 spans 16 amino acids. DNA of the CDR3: TGTGCCAGTAGTGGCCGGACAGGGGGGATAATGAATGAGCAGTTCTTC. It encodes CASSGRTGGIMNEQFF.

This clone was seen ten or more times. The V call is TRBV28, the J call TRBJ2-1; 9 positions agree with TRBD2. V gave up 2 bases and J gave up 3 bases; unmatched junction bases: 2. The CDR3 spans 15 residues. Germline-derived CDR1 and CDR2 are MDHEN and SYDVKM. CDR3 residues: CASSLGGRDYNEQFF. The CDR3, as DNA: TGTGCCAGCAGTTTAGGCGGGAGGGACTACAATGAGCAGTTCTTC.

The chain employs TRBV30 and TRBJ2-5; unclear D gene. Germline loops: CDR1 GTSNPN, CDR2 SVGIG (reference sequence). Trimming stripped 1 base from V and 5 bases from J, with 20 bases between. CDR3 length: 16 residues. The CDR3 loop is CAWSGLLGGRSETQYF. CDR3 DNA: TGTGCCTGGAGTGGGTTGTTGGGCGGCCGGTCCGAGACCCAGTACTTC. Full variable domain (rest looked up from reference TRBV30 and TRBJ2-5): SQTIHQWPATLVQPVGSPLSLECTVEGTSNPNLYWYRQAAGRGLQLLFYSVGIGQISSEVPQNLSASRPQDRQFILSSKKLLLSDSGFYLCAWSGLLGGRSETQYFGPGTRLLVL.

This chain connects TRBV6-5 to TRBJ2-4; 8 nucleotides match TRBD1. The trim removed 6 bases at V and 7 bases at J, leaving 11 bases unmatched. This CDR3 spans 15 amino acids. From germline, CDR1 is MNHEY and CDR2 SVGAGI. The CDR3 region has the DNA TGTGCCAGCAGCCCCAGACAGGGGTTTACCAACATTCAGTACTTC. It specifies CASSPRQGFTNIQYF.

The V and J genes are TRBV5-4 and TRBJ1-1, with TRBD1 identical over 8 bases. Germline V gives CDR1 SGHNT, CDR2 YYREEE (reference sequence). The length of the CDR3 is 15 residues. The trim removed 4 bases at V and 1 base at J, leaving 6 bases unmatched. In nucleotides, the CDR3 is TGTGCCAGCAGCCCCAGGACAGGGACGAACACTGAAGCTTTCTTT. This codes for CASSPRTGTNTEAFF.

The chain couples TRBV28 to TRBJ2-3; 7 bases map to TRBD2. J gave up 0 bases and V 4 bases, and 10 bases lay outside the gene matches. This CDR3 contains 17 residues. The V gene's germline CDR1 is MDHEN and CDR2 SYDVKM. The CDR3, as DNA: TGTGCCAGCAGTTCTGGACTAGGTGGAAGAAGCACAGATACGCAGTATTTT. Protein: CASSSGLGGRSTDTQYF.

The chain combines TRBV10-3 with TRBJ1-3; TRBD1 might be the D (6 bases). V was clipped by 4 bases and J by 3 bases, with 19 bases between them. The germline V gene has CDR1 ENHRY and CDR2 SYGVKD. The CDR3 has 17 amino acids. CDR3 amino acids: CAISAGRGGRDGNTIYF. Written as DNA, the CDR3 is TGTGCCATCAGTGCCGGGAGAGGGGGGCGCGATGGAAACACCATATATTTT.

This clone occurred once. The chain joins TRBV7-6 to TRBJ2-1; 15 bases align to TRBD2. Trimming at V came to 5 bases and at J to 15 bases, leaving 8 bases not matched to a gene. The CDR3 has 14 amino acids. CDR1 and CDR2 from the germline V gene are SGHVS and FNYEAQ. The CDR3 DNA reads TGTGCCAGCAGCGTATCCGGGACTAGCGGGAGGTTGTTCTTC. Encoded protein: CASSVSGTSGRLFF.

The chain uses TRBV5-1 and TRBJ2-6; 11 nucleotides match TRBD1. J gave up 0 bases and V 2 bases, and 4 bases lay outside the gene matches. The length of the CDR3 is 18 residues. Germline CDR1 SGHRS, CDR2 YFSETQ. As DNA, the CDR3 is TGCGCCAGCAGCTTCCGGGACAGGGGGTACTCTGGGGCCAACGTCCTGACTTTC. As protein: CASSFRDRGYSGANVLTF. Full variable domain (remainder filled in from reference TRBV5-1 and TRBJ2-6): KAGVTQTPRYLIKTRGQQVTLSCSPISGHRSVSWYQQTPGQGLQFLFEYFSETQRNKGNFPGRFSGRQFSNSRSEMNVSTLELGDSALYLCASSFRDRGYSGANVLTFGAGSRLTVL.

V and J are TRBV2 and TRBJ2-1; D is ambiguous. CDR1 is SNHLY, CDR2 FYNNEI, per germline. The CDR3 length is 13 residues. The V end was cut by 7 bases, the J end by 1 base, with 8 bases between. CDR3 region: CASIVDSYNEQFF. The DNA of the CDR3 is TGTGCCAGCATCGTGGATTCCTACAATGAGCAGTTCTTC. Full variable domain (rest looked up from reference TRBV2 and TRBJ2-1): EPEVTQTPSHQVTQMGQEVILRCVPISNHLYFYWYRQILGQKVEFLVSFYNNEISEKSEIFDDQFSVERPDGSNFTLKIRSTKLEDSAMYFCASIVDSYNEQFFGPGTRLTVL.

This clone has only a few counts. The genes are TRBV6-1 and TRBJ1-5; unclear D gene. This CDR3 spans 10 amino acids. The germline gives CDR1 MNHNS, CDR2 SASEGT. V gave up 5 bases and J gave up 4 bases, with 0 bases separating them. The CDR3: CASSNQPQHF. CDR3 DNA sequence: TGTGCCAGCAGTAATCAGCCCCAGCATTTT.

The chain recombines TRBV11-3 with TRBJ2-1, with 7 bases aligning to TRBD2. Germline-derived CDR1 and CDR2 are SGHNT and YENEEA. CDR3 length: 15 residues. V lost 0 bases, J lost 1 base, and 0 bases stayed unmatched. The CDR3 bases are TGTGCCAGCAGCTTAGACGGGAGGTCCTACAATGAGCAGTTCTTC. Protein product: CASSLDGRSYNEQFF. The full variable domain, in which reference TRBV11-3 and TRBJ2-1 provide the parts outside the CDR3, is EAGVVQSPRYKIIEKKQPVAFWCNPISGHNTLYWYLQNLGQGPELLIRYENEEAVDDSQLPKDRFSAERLKGVDSTLKIQPAELGDSAVYLCASSLDGRSYNEQFFGPGTRLTVL.

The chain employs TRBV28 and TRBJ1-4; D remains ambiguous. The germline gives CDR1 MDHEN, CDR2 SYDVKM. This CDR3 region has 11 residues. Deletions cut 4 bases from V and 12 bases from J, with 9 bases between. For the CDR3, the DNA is TGTGCCAGCAGTTCGGGCAGTGAACTGTTTTTT. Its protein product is CASSSGSELFF.

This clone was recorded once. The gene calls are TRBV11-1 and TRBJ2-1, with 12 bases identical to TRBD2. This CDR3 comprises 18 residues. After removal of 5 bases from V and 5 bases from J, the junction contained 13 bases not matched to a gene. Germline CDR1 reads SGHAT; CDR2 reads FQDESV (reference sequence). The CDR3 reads CASSRRPRLAGVNNEQFF. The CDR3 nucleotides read TGTGCCAGCAGCCGTCGTCCCCGACTAGCGGGAGTAAACAATGAGCAGTTCTTC.

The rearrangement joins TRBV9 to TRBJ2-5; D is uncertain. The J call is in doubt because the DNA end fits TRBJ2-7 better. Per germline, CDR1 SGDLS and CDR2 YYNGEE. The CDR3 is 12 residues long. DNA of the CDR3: TGTGCCAGCAGCGCTAATGGAAACGAGCAGTACTTC. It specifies CASSANGNEQYF.

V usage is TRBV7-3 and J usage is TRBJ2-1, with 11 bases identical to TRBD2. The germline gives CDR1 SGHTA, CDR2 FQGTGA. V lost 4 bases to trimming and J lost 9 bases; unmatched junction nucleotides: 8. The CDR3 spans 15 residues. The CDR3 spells CASSSVAGGMIEQFF. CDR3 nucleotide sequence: TGTGCCAGCAGCTCAGTAGCGGGAGGGATGATTGAGCAGTTCTTC.

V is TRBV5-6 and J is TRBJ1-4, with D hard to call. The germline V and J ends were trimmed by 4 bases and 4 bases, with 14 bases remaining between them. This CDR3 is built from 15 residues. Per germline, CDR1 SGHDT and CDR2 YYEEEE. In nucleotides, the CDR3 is TGTGCCAGCAGCACCCTGAGCAACTTTAATGAAAAACTGTTTTTT. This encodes CASSTLSNFNEKLFF.

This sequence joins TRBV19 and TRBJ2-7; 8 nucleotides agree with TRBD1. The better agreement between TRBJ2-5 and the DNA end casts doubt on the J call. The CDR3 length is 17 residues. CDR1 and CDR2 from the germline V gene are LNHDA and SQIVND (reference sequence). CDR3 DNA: TGTGCCAGTAGTATAGGTACTGGGGCAGGGGGCTGGGAGACCCAGTACTTC. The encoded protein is CASSIGTGAGGWETQYF.

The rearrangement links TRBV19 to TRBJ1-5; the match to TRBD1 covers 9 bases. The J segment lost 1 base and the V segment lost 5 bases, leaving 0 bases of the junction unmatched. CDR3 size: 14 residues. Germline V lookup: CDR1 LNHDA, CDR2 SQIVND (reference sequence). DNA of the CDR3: TGTGCCAGTAGTGGGACAGGGAGCAATCAGCCCCAGCATTTT. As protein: CASSGTGSNQPQHF.

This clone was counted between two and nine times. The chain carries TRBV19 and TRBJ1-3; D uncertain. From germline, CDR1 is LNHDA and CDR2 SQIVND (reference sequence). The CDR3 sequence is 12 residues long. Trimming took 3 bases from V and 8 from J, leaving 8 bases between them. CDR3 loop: CASSIGVYTIYF. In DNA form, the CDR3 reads TGTGCCAGTAGTATCGGAGTCTACACCATATATTTT.